These T cell receptor beta chains were read from a single sample in a study of blood T cell repertoires in COVID-19. The method was immunoSEQ multiplex PCR; TCRdb's version includes in-frame clones alone and lacks a portion of them. The table lists hundreds of thousands of clones, roughly 91% of them singletons. The material sequenced was peripheral blood. All receptors derive from a middle-aged man with acute or convalescent COVID-19. The CDR3 runs from the conserved cysteine through the conserved F or W. The D gene is left open where the match is weak. Clone size is shown for a subset of rows, as once, few, many or a class of expanded clone.

abundance | j_gene | d_gene | v_gene | CDR3nt | CDR3aa
few | TRBJ2-3 | TRBD2 | TRBV3-1/TRBV3-2 | TGTGCCAGCAGCCGCAAGACTAGCGGGGTCAGCAGCACAGATACGCAGTATTTT | CASSRKTSGVSSTDTQYF
- | TRBJ2-3 | - | TRBV29-1 | TGCAGCGTTGGTCAGGGGCCCCTCACAGATACGCAGTATTTT | CSVGQGPLTDTQYF
once | TRBJ2-3 | - | TRBV4-1 | TGCGCCAGCAGCCAAGATGGGCTGATCGGTAGGGGAGATACGCAGTATTTT | CASSQDGLIGRGDTQYF
- | TRBJ2-3 | - | TRBV24-1 | TGTGCCACCAGTGATCTCCGTGGGGAGTTGACAGATACGCAGTATTTT | CATSDLRGELTDTQYF
once | TRBJ2-3 | TRBD2 | TRBV7-9 | TGTGCCAGCAGCCCTCAAGCGGGGGGGCGAACGCAGTATTTT | CASSPQAGGRTQYF
- | TRBJ1-5 | - | TRBV4-2 | TGTGCCAGCAGCCAAGACAGGGCTCAGCCCCAGCATTTT | CASSQDRAQPQHF
- | TRBJ2-3 | TRBD1 | TRBV5-4 | TGTGCCAGCAGCTTGGGTCTCGGACAGGTTAGCACAGATACGCAGTATTTT | CASSLGLGQVSTDTQYF
- | TRBJ2-7 | TRBD1 | TRBV14 | TGTGCCAGCAGCCCCTTAAATCAACAGGGGTACGAGCAGTACTTC | CASSPLNQQGYEQYF
- | TRBJ1-1 | - | TRBV7-2 | TGTGCCAGGAAACTTGCGGGTCAGCTTGAAGCTTTCTTT | CARKLAGQLEAFF
- | TRBJ1-1 | TRBD1 | TRBV5-1 | TGCGCCAGCAGCCTAGGGACAGCTCTGGCGGCTTTCTTT | CASSLGTALAAFF
- | TRBJ2-6 | - | TRBV4-2 | TGTGCCAGCAGCCGCCAGCAAGGGGGACGGGGGGCCAACGTCCTGACTTTC | CASSRQQGGRGANVLTF
- | TRBJ1-4 | TRBD1 | TRBV14 | TGTGCCAGCAGCCAAGAAATTGCGATGACAGGGGGCGCAGCTAATGAAAAACTGTTTTTT | CASSQEIAMTGGAANEKLFF
- | TRBJ1-2 | - | TRBV5-6 | TGTGCCAGCAGCCCGGGGGTAAACTATGGCTACACCTTC | CASSPGVNYGYTF
- | TRBJ1-1 | TRBD1 | TRBV18 | TGTGCCAGCTCACGGAGCAGGGGGGTCACTGAAGCTTTCTTT | CASSRSRGVTEAFF
- | TRBJ1-2 | - | TRBV12-5 | TGTGCTAGTGGTTTATTGGCAGGGAATGGCTACACCTTC | CASGLLAGNGYTF
- | TRBJ2-1 | TRBD2 | TRBV2 | TGTGCCAGCACCCCTGGGCGGGGGGGCCTCTATGAGCAGTTCTTC | CASTPGRGGLYEQFF
- | TRBJ2-3 | - | TRBV24-1 | TGTGCCACCAGGGGGGAGGACAACACAGATACGCAGTATTTT | CATRGEDNTDTQYF
- | TRBJ1-2 | - | TRBV5-1 | TGCGCCAGCACCCCAGGGACACCGGGTCTCTATGGCTACACCTTC | CASTPGTPGLYGYTF
- | TRBJ2-7 | - | TRBV2 | TGTGCCAGCAGTGACAGAACCAGCTCCTACGAGCAGTACTTC | CASSDRTSSYEQYF
- | TRBJ1-3 | TRBD1 | TRBV30 | TGTGCCTGGAGTAGGGGGCTCGGAAACACCATATATTTT | CAWSRGLGNTIYF
- | TRBJ1-3 | - | TRBV5-1 | TGCGCCAGCAGCCCGGGTCCTCTCAGCTCTGGAAACACCATATATTTT | CASSPGPLSSGNTIYF
- | TRBJ1-1 | - | TRBV14 | TGTGCCAGCAGCCTAGCGGGACGCCGCACTGAAGCTTTCTTT | CASSLAGRRTEAFF
- | TRBJ1-1 | - | TRBV29-1 | TGCAGCGTCGGAGATGGCGGACACTCTATTCTTGGGGAAGCTTTCTTT | CSVGDGGHSILGEAFF
few | TRBJ1-1 | - | TRBV5-4 | TGTGCCAGCAGCTCACAGGGTGAAGGAGCTTTCTTT | CASSSQGEGAFF
- | TRBJ1-2 | - | TRBV29-1 | TGCAGCGTTGCCCCCGGGAAAAAATATGGTGGCTACACCTTC | CSVAPGKKYGGYTF
few | TRBJ2-1 | TRBD2 | TRBV4-1 | TGCGCCAGCAGCCAAGTCCTGACTAGCGGGGGGGGCTATGAGCAGTTCTTC | CASSQVLTSGGGYEQFF
- | TRBJ2-3 | - | TRBV24-1 | TGTGCCACCAGTGGGGCAGCGGGTATTAGCACAGATACGCAGTATTTT | CATSGAAGISTDTQYF
- | TRBJ1-1 | - | TRBV14 | TGTGCCAGCAGCCCTTTCGGGAACACTGAAGCTTTCTTT | CASSPFGNTEAFF
- | TRBJ1-1 | - | TRBV6-5 | TGTGCCAGCAGTCTTGGGGACACGAACACTGAAGCTTTCTTT | CASSLGDTNTEAFF
- | TRBJ2-1 | - | TRBV4-2 | TGTGCCAGCAGCCAACAGGGTGCCAATGAGCAGTTCTTC | CASSQQGANEQFF
- | TRBJ1-3 | TRBD1 | TRBV5-1 | TGCGCCAGCAGCTTAGGGACAGATGGAAACACCATATATTTT | CASSLGTDGNTIYF
- | TRBJ2-1 | - | TRBV11-3 | TGTGCCAGCAGCTTAGATCGGCAGCGCAATGAGCAGTTCTTC | CASSLDRQRNEQFF
- | TRBJ1-2 | TRBD1 | TRBV12-5 | TGTGCTAGTGGGGCTGGGACAGTCTATGGCTACACCTTC | CASGAGTVYGYTF
- | TRBJ1-3 | - | TRBV28 | TGTGCCAGCAGGCGGACATACGTCTCTGGAAACACCATATATTTT | CASRRTYVSGNTIYF
- | TRBJ2-3 | TRBD1 | TRBV4-1 | TGCGCCAGCAGCCAGTCGACCGGGACAGGGAGCACAGATACGCAGTATTTT | CASSQSTGTGSTDTQYF
- | TRBJ2-4 | - | TRBV7-2 | TGTGCCAGCAGCTTAAGGGAGCGGAACATTCAGTACTTC | CASSLRERNIQYF
- | TRBJ1-6 | - | TRBV21-1 | TGTGCCAGCAGCAAAAAATCGACAGGGAGCTTCTCACCCCTCCACTTT | CASSKKSTGSFSPLHF
- | TRBJ2-2 | - | TRBV24-1 | TGTGCCACCAGTGATTTGCCTCAGGGGGGAACGACCGGGGAGCTGTTTTTT | CATSDLPQGGTTGELFF
- | TRBJ2-1 | TRBD1 | TRBV19 | TGTGCCAGTAGTATTCTAGGGGGCTTGGGCAATGAGCAGTTCTTC | CASSILGGLGNEQFF
- | TRBJ1-1 | TRBD1 | TRBV7-9 | TGTGCCAGCAGCCCCAGGGGGTGGGGATCTGGCACTGAAGCTTTCTTT | CASSPRGWGSGTEAFF
- | TRBJ1-2 | TRBD1 | TRBV2 | TGTGCCAGCAGTGCCCGGACAGGAAACTATGGCTACACCTTC | CASSARTGNYGYTF
- | TRBJ1-1 | - | TRBV29-1 | TGCAGCGTTGACCCGGGGGGGAAAGCTTTCTTT | CSVDPGGKAFF
- | TRBJ1-5 | TRBD1 | TRBV6-5 | TGTGCCAGCAGTTGGGACAGGGGCAATCAGCCCCAGCATTTT | CASSWDRGNQPQHF
- | TRBJ1-2 | - | TRBV12-3/TRBV12-4 | TGTGCCAGCAGTGGACAGACTAACTATGGCTACACCTTC | CASSGQTNYGYTF
- | TRBJ1-2 | TRBD1 | TRBV24-1 | TGTGCCACCAGGTCCGGGACAGGGGGAGAGGGTAAGAATGGCTACACCTTC | CATRSGTGGEGKNGYTF